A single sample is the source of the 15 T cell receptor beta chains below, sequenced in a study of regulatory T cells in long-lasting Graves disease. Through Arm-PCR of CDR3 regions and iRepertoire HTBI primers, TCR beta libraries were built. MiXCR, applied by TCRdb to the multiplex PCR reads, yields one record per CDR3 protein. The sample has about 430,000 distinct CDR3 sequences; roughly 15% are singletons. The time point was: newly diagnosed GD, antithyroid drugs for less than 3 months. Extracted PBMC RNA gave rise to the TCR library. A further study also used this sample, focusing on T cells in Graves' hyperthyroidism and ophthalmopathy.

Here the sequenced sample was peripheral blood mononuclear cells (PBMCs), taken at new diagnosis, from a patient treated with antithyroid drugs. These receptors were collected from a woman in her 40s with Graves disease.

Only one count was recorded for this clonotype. The CDR3 sequence is CASSLEGAEDTQYF. The CDR3 DNA follows: TGTGCCAGCAGCTTAGAGGGGGCTGAAGATACGCAGTATTTT. The chain links TRBV11-2 to TRBJ2-3; weak D call: TRBD1 (6 bases). The V end was cut by 0 bases, the J end by 5 bases, with 9 bases between. The CDR3 is 14 residues long. Germline V gene sequence: CDR1 SGHAT, CDR2 FQNNGV.

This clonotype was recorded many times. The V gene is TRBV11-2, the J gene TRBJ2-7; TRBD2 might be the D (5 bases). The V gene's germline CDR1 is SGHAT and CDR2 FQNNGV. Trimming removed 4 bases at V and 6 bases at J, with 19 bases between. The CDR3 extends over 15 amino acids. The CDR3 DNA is TGTGCCAGCAGCTCGGTCTATTGGGGAGCCGGCGAGCAGTACTTC. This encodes CASSSVYWGAGEQYF.

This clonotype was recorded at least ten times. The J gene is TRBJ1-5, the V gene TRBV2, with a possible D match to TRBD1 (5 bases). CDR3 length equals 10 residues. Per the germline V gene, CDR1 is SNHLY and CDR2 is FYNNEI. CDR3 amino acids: CAGGYQPQHF. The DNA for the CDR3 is TGTGCGGGGGGGTATCAGCCCCAGCATTTT.

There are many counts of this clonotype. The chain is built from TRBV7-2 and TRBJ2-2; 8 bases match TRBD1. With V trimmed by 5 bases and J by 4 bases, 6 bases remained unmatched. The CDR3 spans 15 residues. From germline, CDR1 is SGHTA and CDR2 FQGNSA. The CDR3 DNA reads TGTGCCAGCAGCCCCGGGACAGGAATCACCGGGGAGCTGTTTTTT. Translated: CASSPGTGITGELFF. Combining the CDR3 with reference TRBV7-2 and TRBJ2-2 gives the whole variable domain GAGVSQSPSNKVTEKGKDVELRCDPISGHTALYWYRQSLGQGLEFLIYFQGNSAPDKSGLPSDRFSAERTGGSVSTLTIQRTQQEDSAVYLCASSPGTGITGELFFGEGSRLTVL.

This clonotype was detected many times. The CDR3 protein is CASSELRQETQYF. For the CDR3, the DNA is TGTGCCAGCAGTGAATTGCGACAAGAGACCCAGTACTTC. The gene calls are TRBV2 and TRBJ2-5; the D is unclear. CDR1 SNHLY and CDR2 FYNNEI come from the germline V gene. The CDR3 spans 13 residues. V shed 2 bases and J shed 2 bases, with 6 bases lying between them.

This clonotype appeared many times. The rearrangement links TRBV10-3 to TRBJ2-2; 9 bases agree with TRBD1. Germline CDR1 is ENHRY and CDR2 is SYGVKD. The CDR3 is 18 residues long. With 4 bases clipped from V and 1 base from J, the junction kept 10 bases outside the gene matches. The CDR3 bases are TGTGCCATCAGTGGAAAGGACACGGGACAGGGGAACACCGGGGAGCTGTTTTTT. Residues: CAISGKDTGQGNTGELFF.

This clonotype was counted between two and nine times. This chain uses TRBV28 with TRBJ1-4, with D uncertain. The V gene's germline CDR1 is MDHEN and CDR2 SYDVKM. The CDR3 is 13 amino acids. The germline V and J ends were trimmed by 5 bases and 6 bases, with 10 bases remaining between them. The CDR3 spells CASSGNLDEKLFF. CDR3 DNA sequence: TGTGCCAGCAGTGGTAACTTGGATGAAAAACTGTTTTTT. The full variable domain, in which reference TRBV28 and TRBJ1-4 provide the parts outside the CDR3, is DVKVTQSSRYLVKRTGEKVFLECVQDMDHENMFWYRQDPGLGLRLIYFSYDVKMKEKGDIPEGYSVSREKKERFSLILESASTNQTSMYLCASSGNLDEKLFFGSGTQLSVL.

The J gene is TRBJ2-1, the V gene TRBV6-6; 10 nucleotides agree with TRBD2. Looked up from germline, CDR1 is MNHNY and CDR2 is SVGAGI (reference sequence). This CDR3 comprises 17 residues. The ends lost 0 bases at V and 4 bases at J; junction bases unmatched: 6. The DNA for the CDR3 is TGTGCCAGCAGTTACTCGCAATGGACTAGCGGATACAATGAGCAGTTCTTC. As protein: CASSYSQWTSGYNEQFF.

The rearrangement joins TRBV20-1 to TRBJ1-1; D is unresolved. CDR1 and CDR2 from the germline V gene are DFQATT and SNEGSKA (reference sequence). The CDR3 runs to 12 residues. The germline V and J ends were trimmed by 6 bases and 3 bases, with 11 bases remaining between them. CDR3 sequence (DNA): TGCAGTGCAAAGTCCGGGGACACTGAAGCTTTCTTT. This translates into CSAKSGDTEAFF.

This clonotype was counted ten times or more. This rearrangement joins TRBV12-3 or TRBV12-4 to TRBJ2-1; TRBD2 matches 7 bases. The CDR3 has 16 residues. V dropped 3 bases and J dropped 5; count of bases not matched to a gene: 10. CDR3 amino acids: CASSFWKWEGDNEQFF. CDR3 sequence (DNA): TGTGCCAGCAGTTTCTGGAAGTGGGAGGGAGACAATGAGCAGTTCTTC.

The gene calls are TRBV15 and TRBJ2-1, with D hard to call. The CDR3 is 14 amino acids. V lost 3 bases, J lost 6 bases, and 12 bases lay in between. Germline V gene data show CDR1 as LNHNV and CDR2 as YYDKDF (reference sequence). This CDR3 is CATSSGPPGNEQFF. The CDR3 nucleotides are TGTGCCACCAGCAGCGGTCCCCCGGGCAATGAGCAGTTCTTC.

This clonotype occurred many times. The CDR3 bases are TGTGCCAGCAGCGTAGAGAGGACTAGCGGGAGGGCCGGGGAGCTGTTTTTT. Translating it yields CASSVERTSGRAGELFF. The J gene is TRBJ2-2, the V gene TRBV9; 15 bases align to TRBD2. The CDR3 is 17 residues long. The germline gives CDR1 SGDLS, CDR2 YYNGEE. The V segment lost 0 bases and the J segment 6 bases; nucleotides outside the gene matches: 3.

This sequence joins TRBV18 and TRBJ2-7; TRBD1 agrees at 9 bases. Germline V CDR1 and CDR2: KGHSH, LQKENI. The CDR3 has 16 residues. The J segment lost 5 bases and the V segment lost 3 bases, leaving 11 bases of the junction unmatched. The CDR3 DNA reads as TGTGCCAGCTCACCCATTCTCGGACAGGGGCTCGACGAGCAGTACGTC. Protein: CASSPILGQGLDEQYV.

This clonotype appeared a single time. The CDR3 nucleotides read TGCAGTGCTAGAGGGTTGGGGGTTAGCGGGAGACACGCAGATACGCAGTATTTT. It encodes CSARGLGVSGRHADTQYF. The chain is built from TRBV20-1 and TRBJ2-3, with 9 bases that match TRBD2. Germline lookup yields CDR1 DFQATT and CDR2 SNEGSKA (reference sequence). Losses at the gene ends were 1 base for V and 4 bases for J; bases not matched to a gene: 15. This CDR3 spans 18 amino acids.

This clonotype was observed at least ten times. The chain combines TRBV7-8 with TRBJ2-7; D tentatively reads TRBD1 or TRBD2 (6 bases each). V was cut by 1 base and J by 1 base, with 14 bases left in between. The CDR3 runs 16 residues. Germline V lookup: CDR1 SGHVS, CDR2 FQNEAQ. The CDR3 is CASSLGRGLRSYEQYF. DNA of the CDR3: TGTGCCAGCAGCTTAGGTCGGGGGCTCAGGTCCTACGAGCAGTACTTC.